The TCR beta chain under discussion was sequenced for a study of shared clonotypes between healthy human individuals. Whole-study findings and limits: Genetic and exposure-history diversity was limited by the small donor number.

Libraries were prepared by immunoSEQ multiplex PCR; TCRdb keeps only in-frame clonotypes and omits some of them. The data show 2 million to 2.5 million clones, approximately 95% seen once. Donors were healthy HIV-negative adults without recently reported acute infections or vaccinations. The CDR3 contains 13 residues. With 2 bases removed from V and 1 base from J, the gap between germline ends came to 6 bases. Germline V gene data show CDR1 as MNHEY and CDR2 as SVGAGI. This clone has only a few counts. The antigen is unknown. At the DNA level, this CDR3 is encoded by other sequences in the same sample as well.

Material: naive CD4+ T cells sorted from blood. The subset: CD45RA+ positively selected. The J gene is TRBJ2-7, the V gene TRBV6-5, with TRBD2 as a possible D gene (6 bases). The source is a young man in good health. This CDR3 reads CASSYGGSYEQYF. The DNA of the CDR3 is TGTGCCAGCAGTTACGGGGGGTCCTACGAGCAGTACTTC.